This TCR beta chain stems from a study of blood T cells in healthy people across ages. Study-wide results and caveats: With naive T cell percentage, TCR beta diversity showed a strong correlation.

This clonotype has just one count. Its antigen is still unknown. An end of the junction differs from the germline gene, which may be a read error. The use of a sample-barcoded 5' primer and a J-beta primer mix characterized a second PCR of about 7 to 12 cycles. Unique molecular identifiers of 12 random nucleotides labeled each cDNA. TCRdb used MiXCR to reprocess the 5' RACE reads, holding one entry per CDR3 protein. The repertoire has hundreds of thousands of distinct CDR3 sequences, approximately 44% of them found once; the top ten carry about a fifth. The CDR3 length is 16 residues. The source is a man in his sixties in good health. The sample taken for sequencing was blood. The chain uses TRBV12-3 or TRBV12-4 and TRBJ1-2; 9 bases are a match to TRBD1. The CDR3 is CTSSFAPGQGTYGYTF. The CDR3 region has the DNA TGTACCAGCAGTTTTGCGCCGGGACAGGGCACCTATGGCTACACCTTC.